The T cell receptor beta chain described here comes from a study of CD8 T cells in ankylosing spondylitis. This clonotype was observed at least ten times. Its antigen is unknown. The CDR3 has 14 residues. V lost 4 bases to trimming and J lost 7 bases, with 14 bases between them. Per germline, CDR1 SGHDT and CDR2 YYEEEE. Study findings and constraints: Blood of patients with ankylosing spondylitis appeared to be characterized by a TCR beta motif of several highly homologous variants.

MiXCR, run by TCRdb on the 5' RACE reads, gives a single entry per CDR3 protein. The sample holds about 230,000 distinct CDR3 sequences, approximately 7.6% seen once. The receptor was derived from a female donor with ankylosing spondylitis or in good health (not recorded which). This chain connects TRBV5-6 to TRBJ2-2; D uncertain. The specimen sequenced was blood, either unsorted or a sorted T cell fraction (not recorded which). CDR3 sequence reads: CASSQLTIIGELFF. The CDR3 nucleotides are TGTGCCAGCAGCCAACTAACAATCATCGGGGAGCTGTTTTTT.